What follows is one TCR beta chain and its context. This entry belongs to a study of shared clonotypes between healthy human individuals. Study-level background: Each donor had three CD4 naive, three CD4 memory, two CD8 naive and one CD8 memory plate.

Sorted-subset replicate PCRs used around 220 ng DNA, about 30,000 T cell genomes. Libraries were prepared by immunoSEQ multiplex PCR; TCRdb keeps only in-frame clonotypes and omits some of them. The profile shows approximately 2,000,000 clones, around 93% of them singletons. V gave up 4 bases and J gave up 7 bases, with 16 bases separating them. Germline V lookup: CDR1 MDHEN, CDR2 SYDVKM. This CDR3 has 15 amino acids. V and J are TRBV28 and TRBJ1-4; D unclear. This TCR derives from a man aged 18 to 29 in good health. Some clones in this sample may be carry-over from other donors' samples. The sample was naive CD4+ T cells from PBMCs. The subset denotes: CD45RA+ positively selected. CDR3 nucleotide sequence: TGTGCCAGCAGTTCACCGACAACTTGGGGTGAAAAACTGTTTTTT. The encoded protein is CASSSPTTWGEKLFF.